Below are 22 T cell receptor beta chains sequenced from a single sample in a study of shared clonotypes between healthy human individuals. The data were produced by immunoSEQ multiplex PCR, yet TCRdb's version contains in-frame clones alone and is incomplete. The repertoire holds 2.3 million or so clones, with over 85% as singletons. Input material: naive CD4+ T cells from PBMCs. The subset is: CD45RA+ positively selected. These TCRs come from a young man in good health. Some clones in this sample may be carry-over from other donors' samples.

Note on this clone: This same CDR3 is encoded by further DNA sequences in the sample. The chain has TRBV28 and TRBJ2-2; D gene ambiguous. CDR3 length: 13 amino acids. V was pared by 6 bases and J by 1 base, with 6 bases between. The germline V gene has CDR1 MDHEN and CDR2 SYDVKM. In DNA, the CDR3 is TGTGCCAGCAGGACTGGGAACACCGGGGAGCTGTTTTTT. Residues: CASRTGNTGELFF. Supplemented by reference TRBV28 and TRBJ2-2, the full variable domain reads DVKVTQSSRYLVKRTGEKVFLECVQDMDHENMFWYRQDPGLGLRLIYFSYDVKMKEKGDIPEGYSVSREKKERFSLILESASTNQTSMYLCASRTGNTGELFFGEGSRLTVL.

As to this clone: The same CDR3 arises from other DNA sequences in this sample as well. This chain joins TRBV7-9 and TRBJ1-2; 7 nucleotides match TRBD1. V lost 5 bases, J lost 2 bases, and 5 bases stayed unmatched. CDR3 length equals 14 residues. Germline lookup yields CDR1 SEHNR and CDR2 FQNEAQ (reference sequence). The CDR3 sequence is CASSPRQGNYGYTF. The CDR3 DNA sequence: TGTGCCAGCAGCCCGCGACAGGGCAACTATGGCTACACCTTC.

This rearrangement joins TRBV14 to TRBJ2-2; possibly TRBD2 for D (5 bases). This CDR3 has 16 residues. V was pared by 1 base and J by 4 bases, with 13 bases between. CDR1 is SGHDN, CDR2 FVKESK, per germline. The CDR3 DNA is TGTGCCAGCAGCCAAGTTGGACGGGGTTTCACCGGGGAGCTGTTTTTT. Its translation: CASSQVGRGFTGELFF.

The chain is built from TRBV9 and TRBJ2-4; 7 bases match TRBD1. The V gene end was trimmed by 4 bases and the J gene end by 0 bases; junction bases not matched to a gene: 10. Germline CDR1 and CDR2: SGDLS and YYNGEE. The CDR3 covers 17 residues. CDR3 in amino acids: CASSPRDSLLAKNIQYF. In DNA form, the CDR3 reads TGTGCCAGCAGCCCGAGGGACAGCCTTCTAGCCAAAAACATTCAGTACTTC.

To note about this clone: The sample has other DNA sequences that encode this CDR3 too. The chain links TRBV7-3 to TRBJ1-1; D might be TRBD1 (6 bases). This CDR3 comprises 14 residues. V lost 1 base to trimming and J lost 5 bases, with 11 bases between them. Per the germline V gene, CDR1 is SGHTA and CDR2 is FQGTGA. The CDR3 loop is CASSLRGGGTEAFF. In nucleotides, the CDR3 is TGTGCCAGCAGCTTAAGGGGAGGGGGAACTGAAGCTTTCTTT.

The chain uses TRBV7-2 and TRBJ2-3, with D possibly TRBD2 on 7 matching bases. CDR3 length: 17 amino acids. The germline CDR1 and CDR2 sequences are SGHTA and FQGNSA. Trimming took off 7 bases at V and 0 bases at J, with 20 bases between the two ends. The CDR3 protein is CASTQGGTQGSTDTQYF. For the CDR3, the DNA is TGTGCCAGCACTCAGGGAGGGACTCAGGGGAGCACAGATACGCAGTATTTT.

This clone has a single count. The chain uses TRBV4-2 and TRBJ2-2; a weak D match, TRBD2 (5 bases). Germline CDR1 and CDR2: LGHNA and YNFKEQ. The CDR3 is 16 amino acids. Deletions cut 1 base from V and 5 bases from J, with 14 bases between. The CDR3 region has the DNA TGTGCCAGCAGCCAAGTTCTAGCACCAATGACCGGGGAGCTGTTTTTT. It codes for CASSQVLAPMTGELFF.

This clone has a single count. Here the CDR3 reads CASSLVLGVNEQFF. In nucleotides, the CDR3 is TGTGCCAGCAGCTTAGTTTTGGGGGTCAATGAGCAGTTCTTC. The V gene is TRBV11-2, the J gene TRBJ2-1; D possibly matches TRBD1 or TRBD2 (5 bases each). CDR3 length: 14 residues. Germline V CDR1 and CDR2: SGHAT, FQNNGV. Between the trimmed V and J ends, which lost 1 base and 6 bases, there was a span of 10 bases.

The chain is built from TRBV15 and TRBJ1-1; no clear D. The CDR3 spans 13 residues. Trimming removed 4 bases from V and 5 bases from J, with 11 bases in between. Germline V gene lookup returns CDR1 LNHNV and CDR2 YYDKDF (reference sequence). This CDR3 is CATSNGPWTEAFF. The CDR3 coding sequence is TGTGCCACCAGCAATGGACCGTGGACTGAAGCTTTCTTT. Combining the CDR3 with reference TRBV15 and TRBJ1-1 gives the whole variable domain DAMVIQNPRYQVTQFGKPVTLSCSQTLNHNVMYWYQQKSSQAPKLLFHYYDKDFNNEADTPDNFQSRRPNTSFCFLDIRSPGLGDTAMYLCATSNGPWTEAFFGQGTRLTVV.

V gene TRBV25-1 combines with J gene TRBJ1-5; tentatively, D is TRBD1 (5 bases). Per the germline V gene, CDR1 is MGHDK and CDR2 is SYGVNS. The CDR3 loop spans 16 amino acids. The ends were cut back, 3 bases at V and 2 bases at J, with 14 bases in the middle. The CDR3 region has the DNA TGTGCCAGCAGTGAGAATTACCTAGGGGGCAATCAGCCCCAGCATTTT. This sequence encodes CASSENYLGGNQPQHF.

This clone was counted once. CDR3 sequence: CASPPGLSSYNEQFF. CDR3 DNA sequence: TGTGCCAGCCCCCCAGGACTAAGCTCCTACAATGAGCAGTTCTTC. The genes are TRBV7-9 and TRBJ2-1; D is possibly TRBD2 (6 bases). Trimming pared 8 bases from V and 0 bases from J, leaving 14 bases between. Germline CDR1 SEHNR, CDR2 FQNEAQ (reference sequence). The CDR3 length is 15 residues.

The gene calls are TRBV2 and TRBJ1-1; weak D call: TRBD1 (6 bases). V was shortened by 4 bases and J by 0 bases, with 12 bases between the two germline ends. The germline gives CDR1 SNHLY, CDR2 FYNNEI. The CDR3 length is 15 residues. DNA of the CDR3: TGTGCCAGCAGTGGAACAGGGAATCTGAACACTGAAGCTTTCTTT. Its translation is CASSGTGNLNTEAFF.

The rearrangement joins TRBV27 to TRBJ2-2; 7 bases map to TRBD1. This CDR3 has 17 amino acids. After removal of 2 bases from V and 5 bases from J, the junction contained 11 bases not matched to a gene. Germline CDR1 reads MNHEY; CDR2 reads SMNVEV (reference sequence). CDR3 nucleotides: TGTGCCAGCAGTTTAAGACAGGGCCTAATTGGGACCGGGGAGCTGTTTTTT. Translating gives CASSLRQGLIGTGELFF.

This clone has only a few counts. V and J are TRBV4-1 and TRBJ1-5; TRBD1 agrees at 7 bases. The V gene's germline CDR1 is MGHRA and CDR2 YSYEKL. CDR3 size: 16 residues. After removal of 4 bases from V and 3 bases from J, the junction contained 9 bases not matched to a gene. The DNA of the CDR3 is TGCGCCAGCAGCCTCCCTCCAGGGGGAACCAATCAGCCCCAGCATTTT. Encoded protein: CASSLPPGGTNQPQHF.

The chain employs TRBV27 and TRBJ1-1; D uncertain. This CDR3 has 14 residues. The ends were cut back, 2 bases at V and 6 bases at J, with 13 bases in the middle. Germline CDR1 is MNHEY and CDR2 is SMNVEV (reference sequence). Here the CDR3 DNA reads TGTGCCAGCAGTTTAAGGCCCCAGGCCGCTGAAGCTTTCTTT. Amino acid sequence: CASSLRPQAAEAFF.

This sequence joins TRBV7-2 and TRBJ2-5; weak D call: TRBD1 (6 bases). V lost 3 bases, J lost 2 bases, and 13 bases lay in between. Germline V gives CDR1 SGHTA, CDR2 FQGNSA. The CDR3 is 15 amino acids. The CDR3 reads CASSFTLGAQETQYF. The DNA for the CDR3 is TGTGCCAGCAGCTTCACCCTGGGGGCGCAAGAGACCCAGTACTTC.

A remark on this clone: The sample contains more than one DNA sequence encoding this CDR3. The chain uses TRBV6-1 and TRBJ1-1; 7 bases are shared with TRBD1. The CDR3 spans 13 residues. With V trimmed by 6 bases and J by 1 base, 2 bases remained unmatched. Germline V gene sequence: CDR1 MNHNS, CDR2 SASEGT. DNA of the CDR3: TGTGCCAGCAGACAGGGGTGGAACACTGAAGCTTTCTTT. Translating it yields CASRQGWNTEAFF.

The CDR3 loop reads CASSPSHGWGDLSYNEQFF. The CDR3 DNA reads as TGTGCCAGCAGCCCTAGCCACGGCTGGGGGGACTTATCCTACAATGAGCAGTTCTTC. The chain joins TRBV7-3 to TRBJ2-1; D perhaps matches TRBD2 (6 bases). V dropped 5 bases and J dropped 1 base, with 24 bases sitting between them. Per the germline V gene, CDR1 is SGHTA and CDR2 is FQGTGA. The CDR3 is made up of 19 amino acids.

The chain recombines TRBV28 with TRBJ1-2; tentatively, D is TRBD1 (6 bases). This CDR3 has 14 amino acids. CDR1 MDHEN and CDR2 SYDVKM come from the germline V gene. The germline V and J ends were trimmed by 3 bases and 5 bases, with 13 bases remaining between them. In DNA form, the CDR3 reads TGTGCCAGCAGTTTCTCCAGGGGTCGGTATGGCTACACCTTC. Encoded protein: CASSFSRGRYGYTF.

The chain has TRBV5-1 and TRBJ1-2, with D tentatively TRBD1 (5 bases). The CDR3 length is 14 residues. V was clipped by 4 bases and J by 8 bases, with 18 bases between them. Germline loops: CDR1 SGHRS, CDR2 YFSETQ. This CDR3 is CASSPLSGTEGYTF. In nucleotides, the CDR3 is TGCGCCAGCAGCCCGCTCTCCGGGACTGAAGGCTACACCTTC.

The sample holds a few counts of this clone. V and J are TRBV2 and TRBJ1-1, with 7 bases fitting TRBD1. The junction had 9 bases not matched to a gene; V was cut back by 8 bases and J by 0 bases. The CDR3 is made up of 15 amino acids. Looked up from germline, CDR1 is SNHLY and CDR2 is FYNNEI. The CDR3 sequence is CASSPDRAMNTEAFF. In nucleotides, the CDR3 is TGTGCCAGCTCTCCAGACAGGGCTATGAACACTGAAGCTTTCTTT.

The chain is built from TRBV2 and TRBJ2-5; possible D gene TRBD1, 7 bases. V lost 7 bases and J 5 bases, leaving 17 bases between the germline ends. The CDR3 is 14 amino acids. Germline values: CDR1 SNHLY, CDR2 FYNNEI. The CDR3 DNA is TGTGCCAGCAATCTGGCGGCAGGGGGGGAGACCCAGTACTTC. Protein: CASNLAAGGETQYF.